This entry lists 11 T cell receptor beta chains sequenced from one sample in a study of cytomegalovirus exposure and HLA in healthy donors. With 60 Vbeta and 13 Jbeta primers, the PCR was carried out. Some clones are missing from TCRdb's copy, which holds only in-frame ones; the method was immunoSEQ multiplex PCR. The data hold more than 85,000 clones, with 81% observed a single time. Sequenced sample: PBMCs. All receptors derive from a young woman in good health and CMV-seronegative.

The rearrangement uses TRBV7-7 and TRBJ2-2; 10 bases agree with TRBD2. CDR3 length: 15 residues. The germline V gene has CDR1 SSHAT and CDR2 FNYEAQ (reference sequence). V lost 11 bases to trimming and J lost 6 bases; unmatched junction nucleotides: 12. CDR3 in amino acids: CALGGTSGKSGELFF. In nucleotides, the CDR3 is TGTGCCCTAGGGGGAACTAGCGGGAAATCCGGGGAGCTGTTTTTT.

The CDR3 spells CATTKGTLGTDTQYF. CDR3 nucleotides: TGTGCCACTACCAAAGGGACATTGGGCACAGATACGCAGTATTTT. The chain has TRBV6-1 and TRBJ2-3, with a tentative D call TRBD1 (6 bases). The V gene's germline CDR1 is MNHNS and CDR2 SASEGT. This CDR3 has 15 residues. Trimming shortened V by 10 bases and J by 1 base, and 18 bases separated the two germline ends.

The chain employs TRBV14 and TRBJ2-1; D possibly corresponds to TRBD1 (6 bases). Germline V gene sequence: CDR1 SGHDN, CDR2 FVKESK. The CDR3 runs 15 residues. V was clipped by 4 bases and J by 0 bases, with 10 bases between them. CDR3: CASSPPGASYNEQFF. The CDR3 DNA reads as TGTGCCAGCAGCCCCCCAGGGGCCTCCTACAATGAGCAGTTCTTC.

The chain couples TRBV30 to TRBJ1-2; D is possibly TRBD1 (6 bases). CDR3 length: 13 amino acids. The germline CDR1 and CDR2 sequences are GTSNPN and SVGIG (reference sequence). Trimming took 8 bases from V and 3 from J, leaving 16 bases between them. CDR3: CAREDRGDYGYTF. In nucleotides, the CDR3 is TGTGCCCGAGAGGACAGAGGGGACTATGGCTACACCTTC. Full variable domain (outside the CDR3, taken from reference TRBV30 and TRBJ1-2): SQTIHQWPATLVQPVGSPLSLECTVEGTSNPNLYWYRQAAGRGLQLLFYSVGIGQISSEVPQNLSASRPQDRQFILSSKKLLLSDSGFYLCAREDRGDYGYTFGSGTRLTVV.

In its sample, this clone was seen once. The rearrangement joins TRBV4-3 to TRBJ2-1; TRBD2 matches at 9 bases. J was trimmed by 8 bases and V by 0 bases; bases with no gene match: 5. Germline V lookup: CDR1 LGHNA, CDR2 YSLEER. The CDR3 covers 15 residues. The CDR3 sequence: CASSQDSGSLDEQFF. The DNA for the CDR3 is TGCGCCAGCAGCCAAGATAGCGGGAGTCTGGATGAGCAGTTCTTC.

A note on this clone: The identical CDR3 is also encoded by other nucleotide sequences in the sample. This sequence joins TRBV11-3 and TRBJ2-3, with D perhaps matching TRBD2 (6 bases). The CDR3 totals 13 residues. Trimming removed 1 base at V and 4 bases at J, with 6 bases between. Germline V gene data show CDR1 as SGHNT and CDR2 as YENEEA. The CDR3: CASSLGRADTQYF. CDR3 nucleotide sequence: TGTGCCAGCAGCTTAGGGAGGGCAGATACGCAGTATTTT. The full variable domain, its missing parts supplied by reference TRBV11-3 and TRBJ2-3, is EAGVVQSPRYKIIEKKQPVAFWCNPISGHNTLYWYLQNLGQGPELLIRYENEEAVDDSQLPKDRFSAERLKGVDSTLKIQPAELGDSAVYLCASSLGRADTQYFGPGTRLTVL.

This rearrangement joins TRBV5-5 to TRBJ2-7; 7 bases align to TRBD2. The CDR3 covers 16 residues. V was pared by 0 bases and J by 2 bases, with 8 bases of the junction left unmatched. CDR1 is SGHKS and CDR2 is YYEKEE in the germline V gene (reference sequence). CDR3 DNA sequence: TGTGCCAGCAGCTTGGCTCGGTCGGGAGGCGCCTACGAGCAGTACTTC. The encoded protein is CASSLARSGGAYEQYF. Complete variable domain (other parts from reference TRBV5-5 and TRBJ2-7): DAGVTQSPTHLIKTRGQQVTLRCSPISGHKSVSWYQQVLGQGPQFIFQYYEKEERGRGNFPDRFSARQFPNYSSELNVNALLLGDSALYLCASSLARSGGAYEQYFGPGTRLTVT.

This chain uses TRBV28 with TRBJ1-1, with TRBD1 as a possible D gene (6 bases). The germline V and J ends were trimmed by 5 bases and 1 base, with 11 bases remaining between them. The CDR3 is made up of 14 amino acids. Germline values: CDR1 MDHEN, CDR2 SYDVKM. The CDR3 region has the DNA TGTGCCAGCAGTCCTCCGACAGGGAACACTGAAGCTTTCTTT. This sequence encodes CASSPPTGNTEAFF.

As DNA, the CDR3 is TGTGCCACGTCTACTAGCGGGATTAGTTATGAGCAGTTCTTC. It encodes CATSTSGISYEQFF. V usage is TRBV15 and J usage is TRBJ2-1, with 10 bases identical to TRBD2. Germline V lookup: CDR1 LNHNV, CDR2 YYDKDF (reference sequence). CDR3 length: 14 amino acids. Germline trimming cut 9 bases from V and 8 bases from J; bases unmatched to any gene: 10.

This sequence joins TRBV19 and TRBJ2-7; 11 nucleotides line up with TRBD2. The CDR3 is 15 residues long. Germline V gene data show CDR1 as LNHDA and CDR2 as SQIVND (reference sequence). J was trimmed by 4 bases and V by 1 base; bases with no gene match: 3. Here the CDR3 DNA reads TGTGCCAGTAGTATAGGACTAGCGGGAATTTACGAGCAGTACTTC. Protein: CASSIGLAGIYEQYF.

The V gene is TRBV4-2, the J gene TRBJ1-5; 8 nucleotides line up with TRBD1. Looked up from germline, CDR1 is LGHNA and CDR2 is YNFKEQ. This CDR3 comprises 15 residues. The V and J ends lost 4 bases and 7 bases, in that order; junction bases with no gene match: 9. CDR3 sequence: CASSPQGQVAQPQHF. CDR3 nucleotides: TGTGCCAGCAGCCCGCAGGGACAGGTCGCGCAGCCCCAGCATTTT.